This T cell receptor (beta chain) was captured in a study of T cells in localized non-small cell lung cancer (TCRdb year 2020). Looking at the study overall: The study analyzed T cell repertoires of approximately 240 early-stage NSCLC patients, comparing tumors and uninvolved tumor-adjacent lungs. NSCLC patients had a mean age of roughly 69 years, and approximately 140 were male and about a hundred female. The cohort comprised roughly 220 treatment-naïve NSCLC patients with resected, localized lung tumors. The paper's findings and limits, for the study overall: Longer overall survival was associated with higher blood T cell density, whereas shorter survival was associated with higher adjacent-lung clonality. The highest T cell clonality was observed in uninvolved tumor-adjacent lung, where clonality exceeded that of tumor, suggesting that antigenic responses were more focused in uninvolved tumor-adjacent lung. A median of 57 of the top 100 tumor clones turned up in the paired uninvolved adjacent lung, and approximately 30 of those clones also ranked among the top 100 of that same adjacent lung. Because the study design was exploratory, TCR variables were selected using unadjusted p-values without false-discovery rate correction. Multi-region tumor sequencing was not performed, so intratumor heterogeneity could not be excluded.

At diagnosis, tumor, uninvolved tumor-adjacent lung and peripheral blood were collected and then preserved as a mix of FFPE and fresh-frozen material. For TCR repertoire profiling, the blood samples were analyzed as peripheral blood mononuclear cells. TCR beta CDR3 regions were sequenced from DNA using the immunoSEQ Assay. From the authors' description of their analysis: To compute T cell density, TCR beta template counts were normalized to usable DNA, which was estimated by amplifying housekeeping genes. Using the preseqR package, richness was estimated by extrapolating to 120,000 templates for tissue samples and 400,000 templates for PBMC samples. Clonality was defined as one minus Pielou's evenness. To identify tissue-enriched TCRs, differential abundance testing was run on productive amino-acid clonotypes with a minimum total count of 5 and an alpha of 0.1. The Jaccard Index and the Morisita Overlap Index were used to measure how much the repertoires overlapped between compartments. TCR beta CDR3s were clustered by GLIPH together with public tetramer-defined viral CDR3s, and at least three viral sequences plus V-gene enrichment were required for viral motifs. In TCRdb, the immuneACCESS table is reduced to in-frame sequences with V and J assigned. These tables do not hold every clone; where another copy was compared, an unresolved V gene accounts for under half, and the others remain unexplained. The V and J calls and clone size were taken over from that table, and D and trimming were inferred from the DNA. Here the sample has roughly 30,000 clones; approximately 91% occur a single time. Just under 3% of the sample rests with the top ten.

To note about this clone: The antigen it recognizes is unknown. At one of its ends the junction is not consistent with the germline gene, which may arise from a read error.

The germline V gene (reference sequence) sets CDR1 to SEHNR and CDR2 to FQNEAQ. Inclusive of the bounding cysteine and phenylalanine, the CDR3 is 14 residues long. Of all the DNA, just the CDR3 is kept, 42 bases in frame from base 1. The chain couples TRBV7-9 to TRBJ2-2, with the D gene possibly TRBD1 or TRBD2, each one fitting 5 bases. This TCR came from a female donor over 55 with stage I lung adenocarcinoma. The sample in question was peripheral blood, obtained before any cancer treatment. The DNA sequence follows: TGTGCCAGCAGCCGGGACCTGAACCCCGGGGAGCTGTTTTTT. Translated, it gives CASSRDLNPGELFF.